One T cell receptor beta chain is described in this entry. Its antigen is unidentified. Data came from immunoSEQ multiplex PCR; TCRdb stores just in-frame clones and leaves some out. The table has under 75,000 clones, about 95% seen once. This sample was included in a study of cytomegalovirus exposure and HLA in healthy donors. At the level of the study: The 95 to 150 validation repertoires used a platform that matched the one used for the approximately 690 first-cohort repertoires, as a later analysis reported.

The donors were in the approximately 110-subject validation cohort; that cohort was separate from the roughly 660-subject first cohort. Study-level results: Most sequenced TCRs were rare (though some public TCRs occurred in many donors).

Sequenced material: PBMCs. This TCR derives from a woman between 18 and 30 years old in good health and CMV-seropositive.

The CDR3 sequence: CSAMRQGAGTEAFF. CDR3 nucleotides: TGCAGCGCTATGAGACAGGGGGCTGGGACTGAAGCTTTCTTT. The chain recombines TRBV29-1 with TRBJ1-1, with TRBD1 identical over 10 bases. The CDR3 extends over 14 amino acids. Germline V gene data show CDR1 as SQVTM and CDR2 as ANQGSEA. V lost 7 bases to trimming and J lost 5 bases; unmatched junction nucleotides: 10.